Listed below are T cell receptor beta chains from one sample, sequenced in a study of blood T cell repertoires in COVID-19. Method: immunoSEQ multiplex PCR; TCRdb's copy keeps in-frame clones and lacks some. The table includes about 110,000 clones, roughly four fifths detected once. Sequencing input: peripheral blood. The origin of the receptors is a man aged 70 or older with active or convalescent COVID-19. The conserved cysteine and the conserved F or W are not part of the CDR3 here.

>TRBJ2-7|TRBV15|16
ATSRGLSSGGLSYEQY
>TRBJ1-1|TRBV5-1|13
ASSLDPRQGGVAF
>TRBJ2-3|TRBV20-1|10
SASALRDTQY
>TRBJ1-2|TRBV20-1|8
SASSSGYT
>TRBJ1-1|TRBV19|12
ASDRRGMNTEAF
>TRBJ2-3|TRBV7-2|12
ASLRGRVSDTQY
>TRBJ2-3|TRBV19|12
ASSITGAADTQY
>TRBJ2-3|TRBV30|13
AWSVSGRGTDTQY
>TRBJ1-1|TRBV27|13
ASSITGRRNTEAF
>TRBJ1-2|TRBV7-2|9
ASSLLIPYT
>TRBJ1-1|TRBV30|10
AWSYTNTEAF
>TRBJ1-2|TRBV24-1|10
ATYDKNYGYT
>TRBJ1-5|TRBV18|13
ASSSTGDPSQPQH
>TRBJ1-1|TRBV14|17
ASSQVVRGQGLLNTEAF
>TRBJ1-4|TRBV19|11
ASSILGPEKLF
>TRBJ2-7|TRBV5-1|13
ASSLQTSGGHEQY
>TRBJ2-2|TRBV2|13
ASSLDRFSTGELF
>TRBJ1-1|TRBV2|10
ASRFMNTEAF
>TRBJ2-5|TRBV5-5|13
ASEGRVGLQETQY
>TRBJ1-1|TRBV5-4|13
ASQLQGVMNTEAF
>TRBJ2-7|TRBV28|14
ASSLTGGGYSYEQY